This T cell receptor (beta chain) was found in a study of response to subunit inactivated influenza vaccine. Study conclusions and caveats: With each seasonal influenza vaccination, the authors suggested, few new T cells are recruited.

TCRdb redid the calling of the RT-PCR reads with MiXCR, one entry per CDR3 protein. This table has 500,000 to 550,000 distinct CDR3 sequences, approximately 6.9% appearing once. This CDR3 has 13 residues. Germline lookup yields CDR1 SGHAT and CDR2 FQNNGV. The V gene lost 1 base and the J gene lost 7 bases, with 11 bases spanning the gap. This clonotype appeared many times. Its antigen is not identified. The source of this sequence is a man between 50 and 75 years old who received an inactivated influenza vaccine. The chain uses TRBV11-2 and TRBJ2-7; no definite D call. Material: PBMCs from blood, obtained less than 30 months after vaccination. CDR3 region: CASSLVDGWEQYF. CDR3 nucleotides: TGTGCCAGCAGCTTAGTTGACGGGTGGGAGCAGTACTTC.